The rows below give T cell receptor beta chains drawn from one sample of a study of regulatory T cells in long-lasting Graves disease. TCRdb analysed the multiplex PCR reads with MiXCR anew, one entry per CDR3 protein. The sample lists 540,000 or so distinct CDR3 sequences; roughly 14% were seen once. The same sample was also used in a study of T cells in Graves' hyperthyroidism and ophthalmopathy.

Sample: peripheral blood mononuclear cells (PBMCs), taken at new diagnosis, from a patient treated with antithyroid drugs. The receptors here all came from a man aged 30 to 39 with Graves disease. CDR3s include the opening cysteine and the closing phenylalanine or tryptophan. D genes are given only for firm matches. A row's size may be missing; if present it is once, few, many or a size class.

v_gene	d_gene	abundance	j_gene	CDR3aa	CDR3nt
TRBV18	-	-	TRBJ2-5	CASSPPVDETQYF	TGTGCCAGCTCACCACCGGTTGATGAGACCCAGTACTTC
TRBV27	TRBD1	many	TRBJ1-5	CASSLGQGVQPQHF	TGTGCCAGCTCACTGGGACAGGGAGTTCAGCCCCAGCATTTT
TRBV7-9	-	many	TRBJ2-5	CASSWDTGFGETQYF	TGTGCCAGCAGCTGGGACACGGGTTTCGGTGAGACCCAGTACTTC
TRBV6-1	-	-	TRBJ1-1	CATSWDGGAFF	TGTGCCACCTCCTGGGATGGGGGAGCTTTCTTT
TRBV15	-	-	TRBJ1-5	CATSGLAQVGYQPQHF	TGTGCCACCAGTGGGTTAGCGCAGGTAGGATATCAGCCCCAGCATTTT
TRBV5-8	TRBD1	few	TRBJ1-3	CASSLQSYRGSGNTIYF	TGTGCCAGCAGCCTCCAATCCTACAGGGGCTCTGGAAACACCATATATTTT
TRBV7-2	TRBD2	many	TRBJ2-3	CASSQGTSGTADTQYF	TGTGCCAGCAGCCAGGGGACTAGCGGGACCGCAGATACGCAGTATTTT
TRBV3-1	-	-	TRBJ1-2	CASSPWGALGYGYTF	TGTGCCAGCAGCCCCTGGGGGGCCCTGGGGTATGGCTACACCTTC
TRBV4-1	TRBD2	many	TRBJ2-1	CASSQGSGRGVYNEQFF	TGCGCCAGCAGCCAAGGTAGCGGGAGAGGGGTCTACAATGAGCAGTTCTTC
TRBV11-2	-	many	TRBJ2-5	CASSAPGTQYF	TGTGCCAGCAGCGCCCCGGGGACCCAGTACTTC
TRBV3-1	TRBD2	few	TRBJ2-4	CASSQGTSGRGNIQYF	TGTGCCAGCAGCCAAGGGACTAGCGGGAGAGGGAACATTCAGTACTTC
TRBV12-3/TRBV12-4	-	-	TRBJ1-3	CASSPLTGGNTIYF	TGTGCCAGCAGTCCCCTAACGGGAGGAAACACCATATATTTT
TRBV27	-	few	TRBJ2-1	CASSVAITVNNEQFF	TGTGCCAGCAGCGTTGCGATAACAGTCAACAATGAGCAGTTCTTC
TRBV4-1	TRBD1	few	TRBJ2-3	CASSPTINRDRNSTDTQYF	TGCGCCAGCAGCCCTACAATCAACCGGGACAGGAATAGCACAGATACGCAGTATTTT
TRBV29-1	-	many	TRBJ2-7	CSVDMGDTYEQYF	TGCAGCGTTGATATGGGGGACACCTACGAGCAGTACTTC
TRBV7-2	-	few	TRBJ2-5	CASSSLDTNQETQYF	TGTGCCAGCAGCTCCCTGGACACAAACCAAGAGACCCAGTACTTC
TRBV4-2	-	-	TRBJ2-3	CASSQVETTDTQYF	TGTGCCAGCAGCCAAGTTGAGACGACAGATACGCAGTATTTT